This T cell receptor beta chain was captured in a study of identical twins. The CDR3 totals 16 residues. Trimming pared 2 bases from V and 1 base from J, leaving 9 bases between. Germline-derived CDR1 and CDR2 are ENHRY and SYGVKD. TCRdb called the 5' RACE reads again in MiXCR, with one record for every CDR3 protein. The repertoire holds 600,000 to 700,000 distinct CDR3 sequences, around 20% seen once, with 4.3% in the top ten. The data also belong to a second study, concerning T cells expressing NK-cell markers.

The sequencing input was PBMCs. This clonotype originated in a woman aged 18-30 years in good health. The V gene is TRBV10-3, the J gene TRBJ2-6; D is unclear. CDR3 sequence (DNA): TGTGCCATCAGTGAGCAAGGGTTTTCTGGGGCCAACGTCCTGACTTTC. This gives the protein CAISEQGFSGANVLTF.